These 17 T cell receptor beta chains were all obtained from the same sample, sequenced in a study of T-cell reconstitution after alpha-beta-depleted transplantation in children. Molecular barcoding with unique molecular identifiers was used for the TCRbeta library. TCRdb independently ran MiXCR on the PCR reads; one entry per CDR3 protein. This sample carries fewer than 550,000 distinct CDR3 sequences, 10% to 12% of them seen once, and the ten largest clones take about 14%. The source material was PBMCs, mostly from graft donor cells, sampled 180 days after TCRalphabeta/CD19-depleted stem cell transplant. Receptors originate from a female patient aged 2-10 years who had a stem cell transplant for aplastic anemia, so the T cells may come from the graft donor.

This clonotype was counted many times. The chain links TRBV15 to TRBJ1-2; no reliable D call. The CDR3 has 15 residues. The germline V gene encodes CDR1 LNHNV and CDR2 YYDKDF (reference sequence). Deletions cut 0 bases from V and 6 bases from J, with 14 bases between. CDR3 amino acids: CATSREGQSWNGYTF. The CDR3 DNA follows: TGTGCCACCAGCAGAGAAGGGCAGTCTTGGAATGGCTACACCTTC. Variable domain in full (rest from reference TRBV15 and TRBJ1-2): DAMVIQNPRYQVTQFGKPVTLSCSQTLNHNVMYWYQQKSSQAPKLLFHYYDKDFNNEADTPDNFQSRRPNTSFCFLDIRSPGLGDTAMYLCATSREGQSWNGYTFGSGTRLTVV.

This clonotype was seen a few times. The CDR3 here is CASAPGATDTQYF. The CDR3 region has the DNA TGTGCCAGCGCTCCGGGGGCTACAGATACGCAGTATTTT. This chain connects TRBV28 to TRBJ2-3, with D tentatively TRBD1 or TRBD2 (6 bases each). The V end was cut by 8 bases, the J end by 3 bases, with 12 bases between. CDR1 and CDR2 from the germline V gene are MDHEN and SYDVKM. The CDR3 is 13 amino acids.

This clonotype was counted at least ten times. The chain carries TRBV18 and TRBJ1-2; the D is unclear. The CDR3 runs to 13 residues. Germline CDR1 is KGHSH and CDR2 is LQKENI. Trimming removed 3 bases from V and 5 bases from J, with 10 bases in between. DNA for the CDR3: TGTGCCAGCTCACCCGGAACAGAGTATGGCTACACCTTC. Amino acid sequence: CASSPGTEYGYTF.

This clonotype was seen a handful of times. The chain carries TRBV12-3 or TRBV12-4 and TRBJ1-2; possibly TRBD1 for D (5 bases). The V end was cut by 5 bases, the J end by 4 bases, with 11 bases between. CDR3 length: 13 residues. CDR3 DNA: TGTGCCAGCAGTCCACCGGGGGGCTATGGCTACACCTTC. Translated: CASSPPGGYGYTF.

This clonotype was seen more than once but under ten times. The chain uses TRBV6-1 and TRBJ2-1; 12 nucleotides agree with TRBD2. CDR1 MNHNS and CDR2 SASEGT come from the germline V gene. CDR3 size: 15 residues. The trim removed 8 bases at V and 9 bases at J, leaving 11 bases unmatched. CDR3 protein: CASRSRLAGEAEQFF. CDR3 DNA: TGTGCCAGCCGAAGCCGACTAGCGGGAGAGGCTGAGCAGTTCTTC.

This clonotype was observed a few times. The chain joins TRBV6-5 to TRBJ1-2; possible D gene TRBD1, 5 bases. Germline V gene sequence: CDR1 MNHEY, CDR2 SVGAGI. This CDR3 has 12 residues. V was shortened by 7 bases and J by 8 bases, with 14 bases between the two germline ends. The CDR3 is CASTSVGQGYTF. Written as DNA, the CDR3 is TGTGCCAGCACCTCAGTGGGGCAGGGCTACACCTTC.

V and J are TRBV7-2 and TRBJ1-1; no clear D. Germline CDR1 reads SGHTA; CDR2 reads FQGNSA. The CDR3 is made up of 12 amino acids. V dropped 6 bases and J dropped 8 bases, with 13 bases sitting between them. CDR3 loop: CASSTTTGEAFF. The CDR3 DNA sequence: TGTGCCAGCAGTACTACCACCGGGGAAGCTTTCTTT.

The table lists this clonotype with many counts. The chain's CDR3 is CASSPPLWDRGTDTQYF. The DNA for the CDR3 is TGTGCCAGCAGTCCCCCTCTTTGGGACAGGGGAACAGATACGCAGTATTTT. This chain connects TRBV28 to TRBJ2-3; 10 positions agree with TRBD1. Germline V gives CDR1 MDHEN, CDR2 SYDVKM. The CDR3 loop spans 17 amino acids. Trimming cost V 5 bases and J 3 bases; bases outside gene matches: 11.

This clonotype appeared a few times. The rearrangement joins TRBV20-1 to TRBJ2-1; 11 positions agree with TRBD2. The germline V gene encodes CDR1 DFQATT and CDR2 SNEGSKA (reference sequence). V was clipped by 3 bases and J by 9 bases; unmatched bases: 10. The CDR3 loop spans 15 amino acids. The CDR3 region has the DNA TGCAGTGCTAGGTGGCTAGCGGGGGGTGTGGGTGAGCAGTTCTTC. This sequence encodes CSARWLAGGVGEQFF.

V gene TRBV19 combines with J gene TRBJ1-1, with 7 bases identical to TRBD1. V gave up 5 bases and J gave up 4 bases; unmatched junction bases: 10. CDR3 length: 15 residues. CDR1 is LNHDA and CDR2 is SQIVND in the germline V gene (reference sequence). CDR3 nucleotides: TGTGCCAGTAGTTCGGGTCAGACAGGGACCACTGAAGCTTTCTTT. Protein sequence: CASSSGQTGTTEAFF.

Many counts were recorded for this clonotype. The chain is built from TRBV20-1 and TRBJ2-2, with D uncertain. The CDR3 has 11 amino acids. The germline V gene has CDR1 DFQATT and CDR2 SNEGSKA (reference sequence). Trimming shortened V by 7 bases and J by 3 bases, and 6 bases separated the two germline ends. Written as DNA, the CDR3 is TGCAGTGGAGAAGACACCGGGGAGCTGTTTTTT. This gives the protein CSGEDTGELFF.

This clonotype was seen only a few times. The V gene is TRBV20-1, the J gene TRBJ2-7; D remains unclear. Germline V gene data show CDR1 as DFQATT and CDR2 as SNEGSKA (reference sequence). The CDR3 length is 13 residues. V shed 2 bases and J shed 6 bases, with 14 bases lying between them. The CDR3 loop is CSARPPSPGEQYF. The CDR3 DNA reads as TGCAGTGCTAGACCTCCCTCCCCCGGCGAGCAGTACTTC.

This chain uses TRBV6-1 with TRBJ1-1, with a possible D match to TRBD1 (5 bases). This CDR3 comprises 15 residues. The germline CDR1 and CDR2 sequences are MNHNS and SASEGT. V lost 6 bases and J lost 4, with 18 bases in between. The CDR3 DNA sequence: TGTGCCAGCAGGCGGGAAGGGGACTTTCCCACTGAAGCTTTCTTT. Translation gives CASRREGDFPTEAFF.

This clonotype was picked up a small number of times. The V gene is TRBV2, the J gene TRBJ2-3; possible D gene TRBD2, 6 bases. This CDR3 region has 18 residues. The germline V gene encodes CDR1 SNHLY and CDR2 FYNNEI. Trimming pared 4 bases from V and 4 bases from J, leaving 24 bases between. This CDR3 reads CASSVVRGTTLSADTQYF. As DNA, the CDR3 is TGTGCCAGCAGTGTTGTGCGGGGAACCACATTATCCGCAGATACGCAGTATTTT.

This chain uses TRBV6-5 with TRBJ2-7; a weak D match, TRBD2 (5 bases). The V gene lost 2 bases and the J gene lost 3 bases, with 11 bases spanning the gap. The germline V gene has CDR1 MNHEY and CDR2 SVGAGI. This CDR3 comprises 14 residues. The chain's CDR3 is CASSYASRFYEQYF. The CDR3 DNA follows: TGTGCCAGCAGTTACGCTAGCCGTTTCTACGAGCAGTACTTC.

This clonotype was found a few times. The chain recombines TRBV7-2 with TRBJ2-2, with 10 bases identical to TRBD1. V dropped 2 bases and J dropped 3; count of bases not matched to a gene: 6. This CDR3 is 17 amino acids long. Germline CDR1 reads SGHTA; CDR2 reads FQGNSA. The CDR3 reads CASSLLPGQGHTGELFF. Here the CDR3 DNA reads TGTGCCAGCAGCTTACTACCGGGACAGGGGCACACCGGGGAGCTGTTTTTT.

This chain links TRBV24-1 with TRBJ2-3, with D possibly matching TRBD1 (6 bases). Looked up from germline, CDR1 is KGHDR and CDR2 is SFDVKD. The CDR3 totals 17 residues. V lost 0 bases, J lost 1 base, and 13 bases lay in between. CDR3: CATSDLVPGHRTDTQYF. For the CDR3, the DNA is TGTGCCACCAGTGATTTGGTGCCGGGACACCGCACAGATACGCAGTATTTT.